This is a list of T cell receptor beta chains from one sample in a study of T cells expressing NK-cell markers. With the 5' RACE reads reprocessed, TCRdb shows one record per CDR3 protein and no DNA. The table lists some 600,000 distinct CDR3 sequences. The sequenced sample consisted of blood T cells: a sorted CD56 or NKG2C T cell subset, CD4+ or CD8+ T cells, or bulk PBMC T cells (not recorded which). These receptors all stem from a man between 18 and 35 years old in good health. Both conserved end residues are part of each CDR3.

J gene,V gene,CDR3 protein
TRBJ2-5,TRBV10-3,CAISDETSGRDQETQYF
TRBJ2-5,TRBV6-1,CASTLQPGAETQYF
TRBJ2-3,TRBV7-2,CASSLVAGGHGDTQYF
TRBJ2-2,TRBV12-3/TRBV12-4,CASSGTGFGELFF
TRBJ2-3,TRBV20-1,CSARTSIADTQYF
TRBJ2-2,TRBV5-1,CASTPLGTETNTGELFF
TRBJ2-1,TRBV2,CASSNAPVNEQFF
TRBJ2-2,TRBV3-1,CASLSRDTGELFF
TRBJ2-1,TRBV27,CASASRTSSYNEQFF
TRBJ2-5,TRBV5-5,CASSLGGLGVEETQYF
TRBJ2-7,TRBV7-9,CASRKDGPYEQYF
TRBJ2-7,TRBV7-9,CASTAKVVQYF
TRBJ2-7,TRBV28,CASSQGASASYEQYF
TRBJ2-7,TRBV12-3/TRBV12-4,CASTSGLAGKWYF
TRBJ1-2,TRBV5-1,CASSRLAREGGYTF
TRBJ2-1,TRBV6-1,CASSPGGLAISEQFF
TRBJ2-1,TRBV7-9,CASSAPGQTNNEQFF
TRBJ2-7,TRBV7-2,CASSVREPYEQYF
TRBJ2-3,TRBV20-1,CSARGVEGTDTQYF
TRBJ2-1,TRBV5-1,CASSNLQGEVSGSSYNEQFF
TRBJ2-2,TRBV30,CAWRRDRGPGELFF
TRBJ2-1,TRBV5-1,CASSLASGEAVTHEQFF
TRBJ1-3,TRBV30,CAWKRSGNTIYF
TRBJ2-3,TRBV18,CASSPRRSTDTQYF
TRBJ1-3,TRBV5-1,CASSSAVDTGNTIYF
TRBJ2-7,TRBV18,CASSPQPGLAHEQYF
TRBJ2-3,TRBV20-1,CSAPQGGISTDTQYF
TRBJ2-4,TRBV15,CATSRGGGQEGTIAKNIQYF
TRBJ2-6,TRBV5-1,CASSWSRTSGSGANVLTF
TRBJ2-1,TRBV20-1,CSAPNEGRGTYNEQFF
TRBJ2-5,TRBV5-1,CASSLEVVGETQYF
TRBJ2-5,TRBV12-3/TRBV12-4,CASSLPGQGNQETQYF
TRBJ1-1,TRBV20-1,CSAPSGGPTEAFF
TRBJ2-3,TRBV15,CATSRGESRASTDTQYF
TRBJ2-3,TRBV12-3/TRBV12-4,CASSNPTGTESTDTQYF
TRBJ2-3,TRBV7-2,CASSSQGFTDTQYF
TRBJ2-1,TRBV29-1,CSVDPAGVWGNEQFF
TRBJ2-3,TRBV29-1,CSVIAGGSTDTQYF
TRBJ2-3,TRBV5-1,CASRPQPDMDTQYF
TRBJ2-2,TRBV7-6,CASSLVGATGELFF
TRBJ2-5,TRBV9,CASSVGARGEETQYF
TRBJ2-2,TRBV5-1,CASSFREQGTGELFF
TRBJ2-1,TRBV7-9,CASSHRGLASGNEQFF
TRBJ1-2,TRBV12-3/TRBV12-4,CASSGDRQYGYTF
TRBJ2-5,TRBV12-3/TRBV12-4,CASSAGETQYF
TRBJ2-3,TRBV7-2,CASSLTYRTSSTDTQYF
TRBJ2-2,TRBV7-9,CASTPRLAVNTGELFF
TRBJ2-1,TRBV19,CASTMGLASMNEQFF
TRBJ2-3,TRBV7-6,CASSLTGLAYYTDTQYF
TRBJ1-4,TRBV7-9,CASSLAPSVPREKLFF
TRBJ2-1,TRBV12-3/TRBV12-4,CASSLLAEGPSHNEQFF
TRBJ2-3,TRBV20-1,CSANTLQTSTDTQYF
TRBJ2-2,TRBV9,CASSVRSGRAGELFF
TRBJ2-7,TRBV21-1,CASSKAFGSDVPEQYF
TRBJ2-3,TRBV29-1,CSVDAGLEGTDTQYF
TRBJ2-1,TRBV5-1,CASGLKGEGNEQFF